The 30 T cell receptor beta chains below all came from one sample that was sequenced in a study of identical twins. Via MiXCR, TCRdb re-called the 5' RACE reads, giving one row per CDR3 protein. There are roughly 750,000 distinct CDR3 sequences in the sample; about 20% occur only once, and roughly 4% lies in the top ten. These same records also appear under a second study, on T cells expressing NK-cell markers.

The sample comprised PBMCs. These receptors were taken from a woman aged 18-29 years in good health.

The chain employs TRBV9 and TRBJ1-1; TRBD1 matches at 7 bases. Losses at the gene ends were 3 bases for V and 0 bases for J; bases not matched to a gene: 8. The CDR3 runs to 16 residues. Germline CDR1 SGDLS, CDR2 YYNGEE. The CDR3 reads CASSANTGQMNTEAFF. DNA of the CDR3: TGTGCCAGCAGCGCCAATACGGGACAGATGAACACTGAAGCTTTCTTT.

This clonotype was counted a few times. The chain has TRBV12-3 or TRBV12-4 and TRBJ2-1, with D tentatively TRBD2 (6 bases). The ends were cut back, 0 bases at V and 10 bases at J, with 10 bases in the middle. CDR3 length equals 13 residues. For the CDR3, the DNA is TGTGCCAGCAGTTTAGCCGGGACTCCCGAGCAGTTCTTC. It yields the protein CASSLAGTPEQFF.

In nucleotides, the CDR3 is TGTGCCAGCACAGGACTATTAAGCACAGATACGCAGTATTTT. Its protein product is CASTGLLSTDTQYF. V is TRBV12-3 or TRBV12-4 and J is TRBJ2-3; a possible D gene is TRBD2 (6 bases). This CDR3 has 14 residues. Trimming shortened V by 7 bases and J by 0 bases, and 11 bases separated the two germline ends.

The chain has TRBV20-1 and TRBJ2-7, with 9 bases that match TRBD1. The germline V gene encodes CDR1 DFQATT and CDR2 SNEGSKA (reference sequence). The junction had 11 bases not matched to a gene; V was cut back by 6 bases and J by 5 bases. The CDR3 loop spans 14 amino acids. The CDR3 bases are TGCAGTGCGAGGCCGGGACAGGGTTCCCACGAGCAGTACTTC. Amino acids: CSARPGQGSHEQYF.

The CDR3 spells CASSSKSPREAFF. DNA of the CDR3: TGTGCCAGCAGCTCAAAATCCCCCCGTGAAGCTTTCTTT. This chain uses TRBV6-1 with TRBJ1-1; D is unclear. The length of the CDR3 is 13 residues. The V end was cut by 6 bases, the J end by 7 bases, with 15 bases between. Germline CDR1 is MNHNS and CDR2 is SASEGT.

This clonotype was observed a few times. The J gene is TRBJ2-3, the V gene TRBV12-3 or TRBV12-4; D perhaps matches TRBD2 (5 bases). V was clipped by 5 bases and J by 6 bases, with 15 bases between them. The CDR3 consists of 14 residues. The CDR3 DNA follows: TGTGCCAGCAGTGCAACTAGAGCATCCGATACGCAGTATTTT. Its protein is CASSATRASDTQYF.

The chain employs TRBV4-3 and TRBJ2-2, with a possible D match to TRBD1 (6 bases). The CDR3 spans 18 residues. The V gene lost 3 bases and the J gene lost 4 bases, with 21 bases spanning the gap. The germline V gene has CDR1 LGHNA and CDR2 YSLEER. The CDR3 DNA is TGCGCCAGCAGCCACAGTTCCAACGTAGGGGGAACCACCGGGGAGCTGTTTTTT. Translated: CASSHSSNVGGTTGELFF.

The genes are TRBV5-1 and TRBJ2-1; 11 bases are a match to TRBD2. The CDR3 spans 17 residues. Trimming took 4 bases from V and 0 from J; bases not matched to a gene: 6. CDR1 is SGHRS and CDR2 is YFSETQ in the germline V gene. CDR3 DNA sequence: TGCGCCAGCAGCCGATCGGGACTAGCGGACTCCTACAATGAGCAGTTCTTC. As protein: CASSRSGLADSYNEQFF.

V gene TRBV7-2 combines with J gene TRBJ2-5; D might be TRBD2 (6 bases). V was trimmed by 5 bases and J by 11 bases, leaving 12 bases between them. This CDR3 comprises 11 residues. In germline, CDR1 is SGHTA, CDR2 FQGNSA. The CDR3 region has the DNA TGTGCCAGCAGCCTTGGGGGGTGGCAGTACTTC. Protein product: CASSLGGWQYF.

In its sample, this clonotype was seen many times. V and J are TRBV7-3 and TRBJ2-3; 9 bases are a match to TRBD2. Germline V gene lookup returns CDR1 SGHTA and CDR2 FQGTGA. J gave up 2 bases and V 2 bases, and 2 bases lay outside the gene matches. CDR3 length equals 15 residues. CDR3 amino acids: CASSLAGGPTDTQYF. CDR3 coding DNA: TGTGCCAGCAGCTTAGCGGGAGGGCCCACAGATACGCAGTATTTT.

The sample holds a few counts of this clonotype. The chain couples TRBV5-1 to TRBJ1-6; D possibly corresponds to TRBD1 (5 bases). The CDR3 sequence is 15 residues long. The V gene lost 0 bases and the J gene lost 7 bases, with 11 bases spanning the gap. Germline loops: CDR1 SGHRS, CDR2 YFSETQ. DNA of the CDR3: TGCGCCAGCAGCTTGGCCGGGGGTTCCAATTCACCCCTCCACTTT. Residues: CASSLAGGSNSPLHF.

This clonotype was seen only a few times. The rearrangement links TRBV20-1 to TRBJ2-2; unclear D gene. Per the germline V gene, CDR1 is DFQATT and CDR2 is SNEGSKA (reference sequence). V was trimmed by 6 bases and J by 5 bases, leaving 13 bases between them. CDR3 length: 13 residues. The CDR3 loop is CSAPRKPTGELFF. The CDR3 nucleotides are TGCAGTGCCCCACGTAAGCCGACCGGGGAGCTGTTTTTT.

This clonotype appeared a few times. This chain connects TRBV20-1 to TRBJ2-2, with unresolved D. Per germline, CDR1 DFQATT and CDR2 SNEGSKA (reference sequence). V dropped 3 bases and J dropped 1 base, with 6 bases sitting between them. CDR3 length equals 13 residues. Written as DNA, the CDR3 is TGCAGTGCTAGTAAGGGGAACACCGGGGAGCTGTTTTTT. Its translation is CSASKGNTGELFF.

In its sample, this clonotype was seen a few times. J is TRBJ2-3 and V is TRBV5-1, with D unresolved. V lost 4 bases and J 1 base, leaving 16 bases between the germline ends. This CDR3 is 16 amino acids long. Germline V CDR1 and CDR2: SGHRS, YFSETQ. The CDR3 region is CASSLQLTRGTDTQYF. The DNA of the CDR3 is TGCGCCAGCAGCCTACAGCTCACCCGGGGCACAGATACGCAGTATTTT. The full variable domain, rest sourced from reference TRBV5-1 and TRBJ2-3, is KAGVTQTPRYLIKTRGQQVTLSCSPISGHRSVSWYQQTPGQGLQFLFEYFSETQRNKGNFPGRFSGRQFSNSRSEMNVSTLELGDSALYLCASSLQLTRGTDTQYFGPGTRLTVL.

The chain carries TRBV19 and TRBJ2-1, with D hard to call. V lost 0 bases, J lost 5 bases, and 11 bases lay in between. Germline V lookup: CDR1 LNHDA, CDR2 SQIVND (reference sequence). CDR3 length equals 15 residues. As DNA, the CDR3 is TGTGCCAGTAGTATAGATCGACTGCCAGACAATGAGCAGTTCTTC. This codes for CASSIDRLPDNEQFF.

This clonotype was seen only a few times. J is TRBJ2-1 and V is TRBV20-1, with a weak D call TRBD1 (6 bases). Germline V gene sequence: CDR1 DFQATT, CDR2 SNEGSKA (reference sequence). Trimming left V 5 bases short and J 1 base short, with 9 bases between. The CDR3 runs 13 residues. The CDR3 loop is CSALGQSYNEQFF. The CDR3, as DNA: TGCAGTGCTCTCGGACAGTCCTACAATGAGCAGTTCTTC.

This chain joins TRBV20-1 and TRBJ2-3, with TRBD2 matching over 8 bases. CDR3 length equals 14 residues. Per the germline V gene, CDR1 is DFQATT and CDR2 is SNEGSKA (reference sequence). CDR3 DNA: TGCTCATCACCAACGGGCGGGGCGGGAGGTACGCAGTATTTT. Translating gives CSSPTGGAGGTQYF.

The chain carries TRBV18 and TRBJ2-2; D unclear. The V gene's germline CDR1 is KGHSH and CDR2 LQKENI. The V gene lost 4 bases and the J gene lost 0 bases, with 3 bases spanning the gap. The CDR3 runs 13 residues. The CDR3 is CASSHTNTGELFF. CDR3 in DNA: TGTGCCAGCTCACACACGAACACCGGGGAGCTGTTTTTT.

CDR3 amino acids: CASSYGKAYEQYF. CDR3 DNA sequence: TGTGCCAGCAGTTATGGGAAAGCCTACGAGCAGTACTTC. The V call is TRBV6-6, the J call TRBJ2-7; D is undetermined. The germline V gene has CDR1 MNHNY and CDR2 SVGAGI (reference sequence). The CDR3 runs to 13 residues. V shed 3 bases and J shed 2 bases, with 8 bases lying between them.

The chain links TRBV5-1 to TRBJ2-5, with 8 bases aligning to TRBD2. Per the germline V gene, CDR1 is SGHRS and CDR2 is YFSETQ. The CDR3 sequence is 14 residues long. V lost 5 bases to trimming and J lost 2 bases; unmatched junction nucleotides: 5. In DNA, the CDR3 is TGCGCCAGCAGAAAGCGCGGGGGGCAAGAGACCCAGTACTTC. Its translation: CASRKRGGQETQYF.

V and J are TRBV20-1 and TRBJ2-7, with D unresolved. Germline assignment: CDR1 DFQATT and CDR2 SNEGSKA (reference sequence). The V end was cut by 2 bases, the J end by 4 bases, with 12 bases between. The CDR3 consists of 13 residues. As DNA, the CDR3 is TGCAGTGCTAGAAGGATCCCTCGGTACGAGCAGTACTTC. This codes for CSARRIPRYEQYF.

This clonotype was seen more than once but under ten times. V and J are TRBV21-1 and TRBJ1-5; TRBD1, the table's D call, was not compared with the DNA. TRBV21-1 is a pseudogene. The CDR3 sequence is 14 residues long. CDR3 in amino acids: CASSKDGAWQPQHF. Here the CDR3 DNA reads TGTGCCAGCAGCAAAGACGGGGCCTGGCAGCCCCAGCATTTT.

This clonotype was counted a single time. This chain joins TRBV7-9 and TRBJ2-3; D not certain. Trimming took off 0 bases at V and 4 bases at J, with 14 bases between the two ends. The CDR3 length is 16 residues. Germline-derived CDR1 and CDR2 are SEHNR and FQNEAQ (reference sequence). This chain's CDR3 is CASSLAHWPQADTQYF. The CDR3 nucleotides are TGTGCCAGCAGCTTAGCACACTGGCCTCAGGCAGATACGCAGTATTTT.

CDR3 coding DNA: TGTGCCAGCAGTTACTCCAGCGGGAGGGGGTACAATGAGCAGTTCTTC. This translates into CASSYSSGRGYNEQFF. The chain links TRBV6-2 or TRBV6-3 to TRBJ2-1; 10 nucleotides agree with TRBD2. Germline V CDR1 and CDR2: MNHEY, SVGEGT. J lost 4 bases, V lost 0 bases, and 3 bases had no gene match. This CDR3 region has 16 residues.

This clonotype occurred a few times. The chain carries TRBV6-1 and TRBJ2-5; D is ambiguous. The CDR3 consists of 14 residues. Per the germline V gene, CDR1 is MNHNS and CDR2 is SASEGT. Trimming took off 6 bases at V and 5 bases at J, with 16 bases between the two ends. The CDR3 sequence: CASRDGLRRETQYF. CDR3 DNA sequence: TGTGCCAGCAGAGACGGTTTACGGCGGGAGACCCAGTACTTC.

The genes are TRBV6-1 and TRBJ2-3; TRBD2 matches 10 bases. The CDR3 contains 13 residues. Germline trimming cut 4 bases from V and 10 bases from J; bases unmatched to any gene: 5. In germline, CDR1 is MNHNS, CDR2 SASEGT. DNA of the CDR3: TGTGCCAGCAGTGCTACTAGCGGGGTACCGCAGTATTTT. As protein: CASSATSGVPQYF.

This clonotype was observed a few times. The V and J genes are TRBV12-3 or TRBV12-4 and TRBJ2-3; 12 bases match TRBD2. The V segment lost 7 bases and the J segment 5 bases; nucleotides outside the gene matches: 13. CDR3 length equals 17 residues. In DNA, the CDR3 is TGTGCCAGCACCCCCTCCCCTAGCGGGAGGGAAAGAGATACGCAGTATTTT. Amino acids: CASTPSPSGRERDTQYF.

This chain uses TRBV5-1 with TRBJ2-6; possibly TRBD1 for D (5 bases). Germline V gene data show CDR1 as SGHRS and CDR2 as YFSETQ. Trimming took off 0 bases at V and 0 bases at J, with 10 bases between the two ends. The CDR3 consists of 17 residues. The CDR3 is CASSLGQMFSGANVLTF. CDR3 coding DNA: TGCGCCAGCAGCTTGGGACAGATGTTCTCTGGGGCCAACGTCCTGACTTTC.

This clonotype appeared many times. The chain is built from TRBV10-3 and TRBJ2-7; 9 positions match TRBD1. CDR1 is ENHRY and CDR2 is SYGVKD in the germline V gene. Trimming removed 9 bases from V and 3 bases from J; junction bases left unmatched: 12. The CDR3 runs to 15 residues. The CDR3 loop reads CAIRIYRDRVYEQYF. The DNA of the CDR3 is TGTGCCATACGAATATACCGGGACAGGGTCTACGAGCAGTACTTC.

The V call is TRBV29-1, the J call TRBJ2-5, with 14 bases aligning to TRBD2. V lost 4 bases to trimming and J lost 4 bases; unmatched junction nucleotides: 5. The CDR3 loop spans 15 amino acids. Germline CDR1 and CDR2: SQVTM and ANQGSEA. CDR3: CSVGTSGRFTETQYF. For the CDR3, the DNA is TGCAGCGTTGGGACTAGCGGGAGGTTTACAGAGACCCAGTACTTC.